What follows are 7 T cell receptor beta chains derived from one specimen sequenced in a study of immune cell composition in non-small cell lung cancer. Assay used: immunoSEQ multiplex PCR; TCRdb lists only in-frame clones, some missing. This sample has 13,000 or so clones, with roughly 70% found just once. Source material: lung tumor tissue. These receptors were collected from a human donor with non-small cell lung cancer.

V usage is TRBV23-1 and J usage is TRBJ1-3; 9 bases line up with TRBD1. TRBV23-1 is noted as an ORF with a role that remains uncertain. V lost 4 bases and J lost 4; bases outside the gene matches: 20. The CDR3 is made up of 20 amino acids. The CDR3 region is CASSPHLDRGRLSSGNTIYF. As DNA, the CDR3 is TGCGCCAGCAGTCCCCATCTCGACAGGGGGAGACTCTCATCGGGAAACACCATATATTTT.

The chain links TRBV29-1 to TRBJ2-3; 11 bases fit TRBD2. This CDR3 comprises 22 residues. V shed 0 bases and J 0 bases; nucleotides not matched to a gene: 20. Germline CDR1 reads SQVTM; CDR2 reads ANQGSEA. CDR3 loop: CSVEDLGGTSGFLGGSTDTQYF. CDR3 in DNA: TGCAGCGTTGAAGATCTTGGGGGGACTAGCGGATTCCTGGGGGGTAGCACAGATACGCAGTATTTT.

The rearrangement joins TRBV2 to TRBJ1-1; TRBD1 might be the D (5 bases). Trimming left V 6 bases short and J 1 base short, with 9 bases between. CDR1 and CDR2 from the germline V gene are SNHLY and FYNNEI. The length of the CDR3 is 13 residues. The CDR3 region has the DNA TGTGCCAGCAGAGATCAGGGGAACACTGAAGCTTTCTTT. It is translated as CASRDQGNTEAFF.

In its sample, this clone was seen a few times. This CDR3 is CAISPGSGATDTQYF. The CDR3 DNA is TGTGCCATCAGCCCCGGGAGCGGGGCAACAGATACGCAGTATTTT. This rearrangement joins TRBV10-3 to TRBJ2-3; 7 bases align to TRBD2. Germline-derived CDR1 and CDR2 are ENHRY and SYGVKD. V gave up 6 bases and J gave up 3 bases; unmatched junction bases: 9. The CDR3 contains 15 residues.

The rearrangement uses TRBV11-2 and TRBJ2-3; TRBD1 matches at 9 bases. J was trimmed by 4 bases and V by 3 bases; bases with no gene match: 8. CDR1 SGHAT and CDR2 FQNNGV come from the germline V gene. CDR3 length: 16 amino acids. CDR3 in DNA: TGTGCCAGCAGCTTCGGACAGGGGATTTTTGCAGATACGCAGTATTTT. Translated: CASSFGQGIFADTQYF.

This clone came up a few times. This chain uses TRBV27 with TRBJ1-2; TRBD1 matches at 7 bases. CDR1 and CDR2 from the germline V gene are MNHEY and SMNVEV (reference sequence). Losses at the gene ends were 2 bases for V and 0 bases for J; bases not matched to a gene: 3. The CDR3 extends over 15 amino acids. The CDR3 reads CASSLRQGTNYGYTF. Written as DNA, the CDR3 is TGTGCCAGCAGTTTACGACAGGGAACTAACTATGGCTACACCTTC.

The V call is TRBV10-3, the J call TRBJ2-1; tentatively, D is TRBD2 (6 bases). The ends were cut back, 6 bases at V and 5 bases at J, with 14 bases in the middle. CDR1 ENHRY and CDR2 SYGVKD come from the germline V gene. The CDR3 covers 14 residues. As DNA, the CDR3 is TGTGCCATCAGCGTTCAGCGGGCCCACAATGAGCAGTTCTTC. It translates to CAISVQRAHNEQFF.